This T cell receptor (beta chain) was identified in a study of shared clonotypes between healthy human individuals (dated by TCRdb to 2018 to 2020). For the wider study: Three men and two women, aged 18 to 49 years, made up the cohort. Blood TCR repertoires of roughly five healthy adults were deeply sequenced to estimate repertoire size and the extent of clonotype sharing between individuals. For each donor, CD4 naive and CD4 memory were each run on three plates, CD8 naive on two plates, and CD8 memory on one plate. Leukapheresis yielded between about 0.85 and 10 billion PBMCs per donor. To increase sequencing depth and limit assay-specific biases, different laboratories used diverse techniques to prepare libraries and sequence TCR repertoires. Broader findings and caveats from the paper: Sampling was restricted to blood, and TCR repertoires in tissue are likely to differ from TCR repertoires in blood. Even with the large sequencing depth, rarefaction of the sorted-subset datasets indicated that sequencing was incomplete. Based on pairwise subsampling, the degree of clonotype sharing among donors was expected to be affected by sequencing depth. Higher generation probabilities were observed for clonotypes shared by all four sorted-subset donors than for non-shared clonotypes. Approximately 5% of naive CD4, 3.5% of naive CD8, around 2.3% of memory CD4, and around 0.4% of memory CD8 clonotypes were shared across four donors. The genetic and exposure-history diversity represented was limited by the small number of donors. Naive subsets generally had larger estimated clonotype richness than memory subsets.

TCR CDR3 regions were amplified from genomic DNA by multiplex PCR using the deep immunoSEQ assay. Genomic DNA extracted from each cell subset was distributed evenly over all wells of several immunoSEQ 96-well plates, and each plate served as one replicate. For sorted subsets, about 200 ng genomic DNA, equal to about 30,000 T cell genomes, was loaded into each replicate PCR. Purified libraries were measured with a Qubit 3.0 fluorometer, size-checked on a Bioanalyzer 2100, and measured again with the KAPA Library Quantification kit. Every immunoSEQ 96-well plate was sequenced on a dedicated single-read 150-cycle Illumina NextSeq 550 flow cell. The authors' analysis ran thus. The immunoSEQ output contained only junctional sequences without quality scores, so filtering could not match that applied to full-length reads. Sequences were annotated with PyIR, a Python wrapper for IgBLAST v1.9, using IMGT germline references to assign V/J genes and CDR3. Reads were filtered out if the reads had weak V/J assignments (E-value above 1e-6), no CDR3, stop codons, out-of-frame junctions, or ambiguous translated residues. V3J clonotypes were defined by identical inferred V gene, J gene, and CDR3 amino acid sequence. Percentage overlap between repertoires was calculated by dividing the number of shared unique clonotypes by the size of the smaller repertoire. Repertoire richness was assessed with RTK rarefaction, the Chao1 estimator, and Recon v2.1 estimates of unobserved clonotypes. Generation probabilities for all TCRbeta clonotypes obtained by the gDNA method from a handful of donors were computed using OLGA. TCRdb retrieved this table from immuneACCESS and kept in-frame rearrangements only. Not all clones are present; in checked studies, unresolved V genes account for under half, and no reason is known for the remainder. V, J and clone size derive from that table, while D and trimming were established from the DNA sequence. The sample table lists over a million clones, approximately 96% of them with a count of one. Jointly, the top ten make up over 1% of the sample.

Healthy HIV-negative adults with no recently reported acute infections or vaccinations were included as donors. Only Caucasian adults living in Nashville, Tennessee, USA were represented among the donors. CD4+ T cells were enriched by magnetic negative selection, after which naive cells were positively selected on CD45RA and the negative fraction was taken as the memory subset. Blood was collected by leukapheresis, and PBMCs were isolated by Ficoll-Histopaque density gradient centrifugation and then cryopreserved in liquid nitrogen vapor phase. Purity and quantity of every magnetically sorted T cell population were checked by analytical flow cytometry. Genomic DNA was isolated from every sorted fraction and measured by UV absorbance on a Nanodrop 2000c. On this clone itself: Its antigen is currently not known. No base quality information exists; no much larger clone differs at one position.

CDR1 and CDR2 are read off the germline V gene as MNHEY and SVGAGI. Taken from cysteine to phenylalanine, the CDR3 has 14 residues. CDR3 DNA is the only sequence kept; it has 42 bases, read in frame from the first base. Deletion took 3 bases off V and 3 bases off J, with a span of 11 bases between the germline ends. Sequencing was carried out using naive CD4+ T cells sorted from blood. The cell subset or site label of this sample denotes: CD45RA+ positively selected. The rearrangement joined TRBV6-5 to TRBJ2-5; a weak D assignment points to TRBD1 (5 bases agree). The TCR sequence derives from a man in his thirties or forties in good health. The CDR3 is CASSYMAGKETQYF. The DNA sequence is as follows: TGTGCCAGCAGTTATATGGCAGGGAAAGAGACCCAGTACTTC.